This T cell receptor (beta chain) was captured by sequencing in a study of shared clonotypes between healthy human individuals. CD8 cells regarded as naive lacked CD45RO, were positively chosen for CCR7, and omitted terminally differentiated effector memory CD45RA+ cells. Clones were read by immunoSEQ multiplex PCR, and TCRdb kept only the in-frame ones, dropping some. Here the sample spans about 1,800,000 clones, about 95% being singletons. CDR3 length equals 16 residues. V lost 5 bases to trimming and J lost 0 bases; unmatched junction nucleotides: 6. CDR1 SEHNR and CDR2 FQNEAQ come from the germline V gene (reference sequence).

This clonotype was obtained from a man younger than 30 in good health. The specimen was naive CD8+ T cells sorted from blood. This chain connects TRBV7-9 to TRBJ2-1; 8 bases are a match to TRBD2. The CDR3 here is CASSPREGPSYNEQFF. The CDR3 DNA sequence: TGTGCCAGCAGCCCCCGGGAGGGACCCTCCTACAATGAGCAGTTCTTC.